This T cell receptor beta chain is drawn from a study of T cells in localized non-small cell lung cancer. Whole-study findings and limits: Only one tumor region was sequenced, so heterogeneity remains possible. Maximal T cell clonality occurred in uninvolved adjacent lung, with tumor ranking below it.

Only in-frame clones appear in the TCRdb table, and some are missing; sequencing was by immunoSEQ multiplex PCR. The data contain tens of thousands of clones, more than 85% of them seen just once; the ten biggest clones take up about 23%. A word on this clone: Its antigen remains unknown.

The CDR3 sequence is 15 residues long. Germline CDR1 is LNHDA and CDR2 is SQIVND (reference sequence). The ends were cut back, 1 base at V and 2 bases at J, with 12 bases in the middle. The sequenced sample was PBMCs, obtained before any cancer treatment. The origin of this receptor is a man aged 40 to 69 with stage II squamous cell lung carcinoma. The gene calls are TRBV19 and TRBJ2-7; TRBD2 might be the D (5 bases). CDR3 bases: TGTGCCAGTAGTATAGCCGGGGAAAGCACCTACGAGCAGTACTTC. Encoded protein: CASSIAGESTYEQYF.